Listed here is a single T cell receptor (beta chain). What it binds is not known. The primer mix had 60 Vbeta and 13 Jbeta primers. Using immunoSEQ multiplex PCR, the repertoire was profiled, and TCRdb retains in-frame clones only, with some absent. Recorded for this sample: about 140,000 clones. These data come from a study of cytomegalovirus exposure and HLA in healthy donors. Findings of the study overall: In a later analysis, productive TCRs from donors in an Asian-associated ancestry cluster reportedly carried fewer N-insertions than the cohort mean.

The TCR was taken from a man aged 40-49 years in good health and CMV-seronegative. The specimen was PBMCs.

The CDR3 DNA is TGTGCCAGCAGATATAATCCGGGACAGGGTAGTGAAAAACTGTTTTTT. Translation: CASRYNPGQGSEKLFF. The chain links TRBV28 to TRBJ1-4, with 9 bases fitting TRBD1. The CDR3 is 16 residues long. Germline CDR1 is MDHEN and CDR2 is SYDVKM. J was trimmed by 7 bases and V by 6 bases; bases with no gene match: 12.